This TCR delta chain was sequenced in a study of Vγ9Vδ2 T cells in congenital toxoplasmosis (dated by TCRdb to the early 2020s). With respect to the entire study: Congenital toxoplasmosis was diagnosed using IgG, IgM and IgA serology, Western blot and an in-house interferon-gamma release assay. Gamma and delta chain CDR3 repertoires of sorted blood gammadelta T cells were compared between congenitally T. gondii-infected and uninfected infants. Repertoires were sequenced from infants at 2 months after birth and at 1 year of age. At 2 months, TCR sequencing included 5 infected and about nine uninfected infants, while at 1 year the sequenced group was 3 infected and 4 uninfected infants. Findings and caveats that apply to the study as a whole: A public TRGV9 clonotype was highly prevalent in both infected and uninfected infants. At 2 months, TRGV9 and TRDV2 CDR3s of infected infants appeared to carry fewer N additions than uninfected infants, especially TRDV2-TRDJ1 sequences. The repertoire differences between infected and uninfected infants were less clear at 1 year of age than at 2 months. Germline-encoded fetal-type TRDV2 CDR3 sequences seemed to be more prevalent in infected than in uninfected roughly 2-month-old infants, with an in utero expansion footprint being suggested. Two months was the earliest age with enough suitable sample material for TCR repertoire analysis, so newborn repertoires were not sequenced.

In the case of this clone: No antigen is known for it. A far larger clone differs by one base, so this is likely a read error.

Template-switch reverse transcription with SuperScript II was used to generate cDNA, with TRGC- and TRDC-specific primers combined in a single tube. The TRGC primer was designed to bind both the TRGC1 and TRGC2 constant genes. Amplification of TRG and TRD was done with the KAPA Real-Time Library Amplification Kit, and AMPure XP beads were used for purification between steps. Index PCR with the Nextera XT Index Kit was used to attach Illumina sequencing adapters. An Illumina MiSeq with the V2 300 kit was used to sequence the TRG and TRD amplicons, producing 150 bp paired-end reads. As for how the authors treated the data: Before further analysis, read quality was checked using FastQC version 0.11.8. Reads were aligned against the TRG or TRD reference genes from GenBank, and CDR3 sequences were constructed using MiXCR version 3.0.3. Default MiXCR settings were used with one exception: TRDD gene segments were assembled from 3 consecutive nucleotides instead of 5. N additions, CDR3 length, J segment length and clonotype sharing between samples were all calculated using VDJtools version 1.2.1. CDR3 sequences that were out of frame or contained stop codons were left out of the analysis. The overlap of infant repertoires with previously published Vgamma9Vdelta2 repertoires from fetal, cord blood and adult blood was compared. Public reads were reanalyzed in TCRdb with CATT, and rows carrying the same DNA were merged afterwards. TCRdb's processing, not the authors', yielded these V and J calls. The sample profile shows some 440 delta-chain clones; over 40% of them were found once. Clones ranked in the top ten supply 40% to 60% of the sample.

The same treatment, consisting of spiramycin and/or pyrimethamine plus sulfadiazine plus folinic acid, was given to the mothers of both infected and uninfected infants. All infants, both infected and uninfected, were delivered at term after more than 37 weeks of gestation. Roughly 0.96 mL of blood was used to isolate PBMCs by Lymphoprep gradient centrifugation, after which the PBMCs were cryopreserved in liquid nitrogen and shipped to Belgium. After thawing, PBMCs were labeled with Zombie NIR viability dye and stained with CD3, TCR gammadelta, Vgamma9 and Vdelta2 antibodies. CD3+ TCRgammadelta+ T cells were sorted on a FACSAria III with a mean purity of around 98%. For each sample, RNA was extracted from 8,000 to 10,000 sorted gammadelta T cells with the RNeasy Micro Kit. The infants were born to mothers who were enrolled with primary T. gondii infection during pregnancy. The infants' peripheral blood was drawn at an outpatient microbiology and virology center located in Pavia, Italy.

The CDR3 sequence holds 14 residues, the cysteine and phenylalanine included. The kept DNA is CDR3 alone, 42 bases in frame from the first base. Germline trimming: 3 bases from V, 3 bases from J; junction bases outside gene matches: 2. CDR1 GEAIGNYY and CDR2 EKD are derived from the germline V gene. This receptor chain uses TRDV2 and TRDJ1, with 11 bases matching TRDD3. The J gene, absent from TCRdb, was called here by matching the DNA to germline. Sequenced: gamma-delta T cells from blood. The TCR sequence derives from a child younger than 10 born to a mother with Toxoplasma gondii infection during pregnancy, either congenitally infected or uninfected (not recorded which). The CDR3 region: CACDPWGIPDKLIF. In nucleotides, the sequence is TGTGCCTGTGACCCCTGGGGGATACCCGATAAACTCATCTTT.